This T cell receptor beta chain was sequenced in a study of T cell responses to AZD1222 COVID-19 vaccine. Unmatched junction bases numbered 15, after V lost 5 bases and J lost 0 bases. The germline V gene encodes CDR1 MNHEY and CDR2 SMNVEV (reference sequence). This CDR3 comprises 20 residues. Data came from immunoSEQ multiplex PCR; TCRdb stores just in-frame clones and leaves some out. The sample lists about 120,000 clones, roughly 90% occurring once. The material sequenced was peripheral blood, taken on day 0 of AZD1222 vaccination. This receptor was obtained from an adult in good health. The chain has TRBV27 and TRBJ2-1, with 11 bases matching TRBD2. The CDR3 coding sequence is TGTGCCAGCAGTCCGTTGGGACTAGCGGTCCTTTTGAGCTCCTACAATGAGCAGTTCTTC. Its protein is CASSPLGLAVLLSSYNEQFF.